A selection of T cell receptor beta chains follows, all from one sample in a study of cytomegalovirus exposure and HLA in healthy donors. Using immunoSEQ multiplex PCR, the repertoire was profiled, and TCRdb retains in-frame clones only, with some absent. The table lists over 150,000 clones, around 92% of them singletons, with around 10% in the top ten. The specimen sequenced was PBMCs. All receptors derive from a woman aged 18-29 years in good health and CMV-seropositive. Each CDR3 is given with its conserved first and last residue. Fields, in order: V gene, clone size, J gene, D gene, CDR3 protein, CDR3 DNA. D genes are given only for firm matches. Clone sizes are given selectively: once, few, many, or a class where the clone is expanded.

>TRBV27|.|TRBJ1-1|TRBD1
CASSSGTGGRGEAFF
TGTGCCAGCAGTTCCGGGACAGGGGGACGTGGTGAAGCTTTCTTT
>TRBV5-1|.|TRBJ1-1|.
CASSLERFEAFF
TGCGCCAGCAGCTTGGAGAGGTTTGAAGCTTTCTTT
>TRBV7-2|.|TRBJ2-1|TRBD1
CASSLATGVYNEQFF
TGTGCCAGCAGCTTAGCGACAGGGGTTTACAATGAGCAGTTCTTC
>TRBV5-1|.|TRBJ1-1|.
CASSYGLDMNTEAFF
TGCGCCAGCAGCTACGGACTTGACATGAACACTGAAGCTTTCTTT
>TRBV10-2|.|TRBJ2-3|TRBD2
CASSPRAGVADTQYF
TGCGCCAGCAGCCCAAGAGCGGGAGTCGCAGATACGCAGTATTTT
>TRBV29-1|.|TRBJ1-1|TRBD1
CSVNGDRGNTEAFF
TGCAGCGTGAATGGGGACAGGGGGAACACTGAAGCTTTCTTT
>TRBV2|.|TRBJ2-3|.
CASSDGQYSSTDTQYF
TGTGCCAGCAGTGATGGACAGTACTCTAGCACAGATACGCAGTATTTT
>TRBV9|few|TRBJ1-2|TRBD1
CASSSRGGQGELGYTF
TGTGCCAGCAGCTCGAGAGGGGGACAGGGGGAACTTGGCTACACCTTC
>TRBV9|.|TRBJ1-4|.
CASSRDLGATNEKLFF
TGTGCCAGCAGCCGCGACCTAGGCGCCACTAATGAAAAACTGTTTTTT
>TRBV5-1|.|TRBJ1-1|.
CASSFLSSNTEAFF
TGCGCCAGCAGCTTCCTAAGTTCGAACACTGAAGCTTTCTTT
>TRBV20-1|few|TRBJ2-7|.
CSARPRGEQYF
TGCAGTGCTAGACCACGCGGGGAGCAGTACTTC
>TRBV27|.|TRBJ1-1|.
CAPPREVDFF
TGTGCCCCCCCCCGAGAAGTAGATTTCTTT
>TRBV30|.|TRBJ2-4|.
CAWSRGTQAVTKNIQYF
TGTGCCTGGAGTCGGGGGACCCAGGCAGTTACCAAAAACATTCAGTACTTC
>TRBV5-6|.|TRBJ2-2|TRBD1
CASRKQGGTGELFF
TGTGCCAGCAGGAAACAGGGGGGCACCGGGGAGCTGTTTTTT
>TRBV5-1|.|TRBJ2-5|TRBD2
CASSLALAGGETQYF
TGCGCCAGCAGCTTGGCCCTGGCGGGAGGTGAGACCCAGTACTTC
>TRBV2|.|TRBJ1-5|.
CASTGLNQPQHF
TGTGCCAGCACCGGACTCAATCAGCCCCAGCATTTT
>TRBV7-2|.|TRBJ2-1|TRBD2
CASSSGGSSGRNSYNEQFF
TGTGCCAGCAGCTCAGGGGGCTCTAGCGGGAGAAATTCCTACAATGAGCAGTTCTTC
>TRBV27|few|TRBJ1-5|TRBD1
CASSLDRAQPQHF
TGTGCCAGCAGCTTGGACAGGGCCCAGCCCCAGCATTTT
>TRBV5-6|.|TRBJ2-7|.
CASSLASRAETF
TGTGCCAGCAGCTTGGCCAGCAGGGCTGAGACCTTC
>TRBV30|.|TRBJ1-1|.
CAWGDRRNTEAFF
TGTGCCTGGGGTGACAGGCGGAACACTGAAGCTTTCTTT
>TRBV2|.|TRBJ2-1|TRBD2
CASSAFSGRANEQFF
TGTGCCAGCAGTGCCTTTAGCGGGAGGGCCAATGAGCAGTTCTTC
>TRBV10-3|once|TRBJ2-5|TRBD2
CAISEPGTSGRLRSETQYF
TGTGCCATCAGTGAGCCCGGGACTAGCGGGAGGCTAAGGTCAGAGACCCAGTACTTC
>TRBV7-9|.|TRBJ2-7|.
CASSFTAYEQYF
TGTGCCAGCAGCTTTACGGCCTACGAGCAGTACTTC
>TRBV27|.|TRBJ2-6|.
CASTFVGANVLTF
TGTGCCAGCACCTTTGTTGGGGCCAACGTCCTGACTTTC
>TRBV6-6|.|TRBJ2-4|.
CASSSFSGLAKNIQYF
TGTGCCAGCAGTTCCTTTAGCGGTTTAGCCAAAAACATTCAGTACTTC
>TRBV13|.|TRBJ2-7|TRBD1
CASSQGQGHEQYF
TGTGCCAGCAGCCAAGGACAGGGGCACGAGCAGTACTTC
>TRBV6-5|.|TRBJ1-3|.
CASKRGNTIYF
TGTGCCAGCAAAAGGGGTAACACCATATATTTT
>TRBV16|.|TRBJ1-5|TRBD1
CASSQSGQGAGQPQHF
TGTGCCAGCAGCCAATCGGGACAGGGGGCGGGTCAGCCCCAGCATTTT
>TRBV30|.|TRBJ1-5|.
CAWSSGNNGNQPQHF
TGTGCCTGGAGTTCGGGAAACAATGGAAATCAGCCCCAGCATTTT